This TCR beta chain came from a study of T cell responses to AZD1222 COVID-19 vaccine. Study results and limitations: Rises in breadth and depth of Spike-specific TCRs came after two AZD1222 doses. Vaccine-associated CD4 TCRs spanned spike, dominant at 160-218 and 743-854. Possibly, clonal diversity was underestimated; donors were largely white British and included more females.

Germline CDR1 reads SGHTS; CDR2 reads YDEGEE. The CDR3 is 15 residues long. Trimming cost V 4 bases and J 0 bases, with 11 bases left between them. Clones were read by immunoSEQ multiplex PCR, and TCRdb kept only the in-frame ones, dropping some. Among approximately 88,000 clones listed, approximately 88% were seen once. About this clone itself: Its antigen is undetermined.

The chain has TRBV5-8 and TRBJ1-5; D perhaps matches TRBD1 (5 bases). The clonotype was recovered from an adult who received the AZD1222 COVID-19 vaccine. This sample comprised peripheral blood, obtained 28 days after the second AZD1222 dose. The CDR3 loop is CASSKGLYSNQPQHF. The DNA of the CDR3 is TGTGCCAGCAGCAAGGGGCTTTATAGCAATCAGCCCCAGCATTTT.